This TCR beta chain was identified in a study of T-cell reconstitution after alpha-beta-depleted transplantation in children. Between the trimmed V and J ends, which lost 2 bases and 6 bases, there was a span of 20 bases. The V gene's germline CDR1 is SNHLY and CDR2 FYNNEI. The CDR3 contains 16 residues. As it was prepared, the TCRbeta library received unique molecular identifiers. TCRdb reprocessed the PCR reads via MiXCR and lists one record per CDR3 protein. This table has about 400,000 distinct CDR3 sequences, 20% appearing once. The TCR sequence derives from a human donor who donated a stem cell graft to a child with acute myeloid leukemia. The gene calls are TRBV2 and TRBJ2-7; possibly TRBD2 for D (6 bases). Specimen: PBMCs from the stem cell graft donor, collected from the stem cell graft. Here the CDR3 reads CASSENNPGLTGEQYF. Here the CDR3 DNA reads TGTGCCAGCAGTGAAAACAATCCGGGACTCACAGGCGAGCAGTACTTC.